Sequencing of this TCR beta chain was carried out in a study of radiotherapy plus CTLA-4 blockade in lung cancer. On the study more broadly: Patients showed objective responses in 15% to 20% of cases, and disease control was achieved by 30% to 35%. Study-wide results and limits: The best prediction of response reportedly came from early blood T cell clone dynamics, with interferon-beta.

Some clones are missing from TCRdb's copy, which holds only in-frame ones; the method was immunoSEQ multiplex PCR. The sample carries about 83,000 clones, about four fifths recorded once. This clone has just one count. The antigen remains unidentified. Focal radiation was given together with CTLA-4 blockade (ipilimumab) to patients with chemo-refractory metastatic non-small-cell lung cancer. Germline V gives CDR1 SGHRS, CDR2 YFSETQ. CDR3 length equals 15 residues. V gave up 4 bases and J gave up 3 bases; unmatched junction bases: 6. The chain carries TRBV5-1 and TRBJ2-7, with 11 bases that match TRBD2. The input for sequencing was peripheral blood, taken from a patient treated with radiotherapy plus ipilimumab. The source is a human donor with non-small cell lung cancer who had a partial response to radiotherapy plus ipilimumab. Some clones in this sample may be carry-over from other donors' samples. The CDR3 sequence is CASSRAGTSGYEQYF. Here the CDR3 DNA reads TGCGCCAGCAGCAGGGCCGGGACTAGCGGCTACGAGCAGTACTTC.